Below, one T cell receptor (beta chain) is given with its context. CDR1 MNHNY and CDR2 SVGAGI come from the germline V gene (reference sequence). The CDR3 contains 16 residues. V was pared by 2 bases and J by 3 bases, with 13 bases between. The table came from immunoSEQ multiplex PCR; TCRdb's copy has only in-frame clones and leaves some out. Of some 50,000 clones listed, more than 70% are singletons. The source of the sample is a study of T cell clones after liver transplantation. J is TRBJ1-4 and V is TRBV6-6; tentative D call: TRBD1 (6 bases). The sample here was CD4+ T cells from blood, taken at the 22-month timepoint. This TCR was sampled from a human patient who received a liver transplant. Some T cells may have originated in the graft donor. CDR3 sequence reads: CASSYRQGPSNEKLFF. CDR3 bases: TGTGCCAGCAGTTACCGTCAGGGGCCTTCTAATGAAAAACTGTTTTTT.